These 3 T cell receptor beta chains share one sample of origin, sequenced in a study of neurological immune-mediated disorders (dated by TCRdb to about 2019). Libraries were built with 5' RACE. Reads for this sample came from an Illumina HiSeq 2500. TCRdb redid the processing of the public reads, applying fastp at Q25 and MiXCR, and retained in-frame beta chains. Each CDR3 protein appears once, grouped with its most common genes and DNA. The sample records roughly 31,000 distinct CDR3 sequences, roughly 25% of which are singletons. The biggest ten clones account for about 27% of the sample. Sequencing input: CD4+ T cells from blood. These receptors all come from a middle-aged man with HTLV-1-associated myelopathy (HAM/TSP).

This rearrangement joins TRBV12-3 or TRBV12-4 to TRBJ2-1; 9 nucleotides align to TRBD2. The trim removed 6 bases at V and 9 bases at J, leaving 12 bases unmatched. The CDR3 covers 15 residues. The CDR3 bases are TGTGCCAGCAGCACGGGGTCCGCGGGGGGGCTTGAGCAGTTCTTC. Translated: CASSTGSAGGLEQFF.

The chain has TRBV2 and TRBJ2-7, with D perhaps assigned TRBD1 or TRBD2 (6 bases each). The length of the CDR3 is 12 residues. Trimming shortened V by 7 bases and J by 6 bases, and 13 bases separated the two germline ends. Germline CDR1 reads SNHLY; CDR2 reads FYNNEI. The CDR3 nucleotides are TGTGCCAGCAAGCCGGGGGCCAGCGAGCAGTACTTC. Amino acid sequence: CASKPGASEQYF.

This clonotype was picked up many times. Here the CDR3 reads CASSLRGGLRHSGANVLTF. The CDR3 nucleotides read TGTGCCAGCAGTTTACGGGGGGGGCTACGTCACTCTGGGGCCAACGTCCTGACTTTC. J is TRBJ2-6 and V is TRBV27; 8 nucleotides align to TRBD2. Unmatched junction bases numbered 9, after V lost 2 bases and J lost 0 bases. CDR1 MNHEY and CDR2 SMNVEV come from the germline V gene (reference sequence). The CDR3 sequence is 19 residues long.